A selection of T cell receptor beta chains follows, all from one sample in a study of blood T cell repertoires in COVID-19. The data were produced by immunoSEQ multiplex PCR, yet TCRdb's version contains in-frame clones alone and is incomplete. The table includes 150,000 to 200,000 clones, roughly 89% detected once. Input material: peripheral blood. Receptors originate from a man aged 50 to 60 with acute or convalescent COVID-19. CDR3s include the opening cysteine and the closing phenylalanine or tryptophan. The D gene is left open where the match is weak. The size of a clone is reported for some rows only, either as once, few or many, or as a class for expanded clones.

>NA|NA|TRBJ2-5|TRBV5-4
TGTGCCAGCAGCTTGGAGGGGGCGGGAAGGGAAGAGACCCAGTACTTC
CASSLEGAGREETQYF
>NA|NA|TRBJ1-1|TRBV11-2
TGTGCCAGCAGCTTAAACCGACAGACGAACACTGAAGCTTTCTTT
CASSLNRQTNTEAFF
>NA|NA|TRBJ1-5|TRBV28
TGTGCCAGCAGTCCAGGTCCTGGCAATCAGCCCCAGCATTTT
CASSPGPGNQPQHF
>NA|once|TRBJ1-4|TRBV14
TGTGCCAGTTCCCGGGACACCGTTTATGAAAAACTGTTTTTT
CASSRDTVYEKLFF
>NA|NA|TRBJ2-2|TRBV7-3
TGTGCCAGCAGCCACAACCAGATTTCGAACACCGGGGAGCTGTTTTTT
CASSHNQISNTGELFF
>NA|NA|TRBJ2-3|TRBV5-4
TGTGCCAGCAGCTTGGGGGGGGCAGCGGGGCGAAGCACAGATACGCAGTATTTT
CASSLGGAAGRSTDTQYF
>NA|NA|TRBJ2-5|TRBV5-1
TGCGCCAGCAGCTTGGCCGCTGGCAGTCAAGAGACCCAGTACTTC
CASSLAAGSQETQYF
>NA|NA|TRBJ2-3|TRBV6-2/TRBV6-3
TGTGCCAGCAGTTACTCTGGACTACAGTATTTT
CASSYSGLQYF
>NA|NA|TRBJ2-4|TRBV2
TGTGCCAGCAGTGACCTGGGACAACTTAACATTCAGTACTTC
CASSDLGQLNIQYF
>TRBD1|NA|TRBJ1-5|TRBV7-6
TGTGCCAGCAGTCCCGGGACAGGAGACAATAGCAATCAGCCCCAGCATTTT
CASSPGTGDNSNQPQHF
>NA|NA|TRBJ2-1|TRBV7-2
TGTGCCAGCAGCTTAGCGCTAATTGCTACCAATGAGCAGTTCTTC
CASSLALIATNEQFF
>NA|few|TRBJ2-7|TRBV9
TGTGCCAGCAGCGTAGCCCCGGGTGCCTCCTACGAGCAGTACTTC
CASSVAPGASYEQYF
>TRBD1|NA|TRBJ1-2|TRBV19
TGTGCCAGTAGTATAGCCATCGGCGGGACAGGGAATGGCTACACCTTC
CASSIAIGGTGNGYTF
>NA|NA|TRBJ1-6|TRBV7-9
TGTGCCAGCAGCTTTGAGCGGGGTCCGGATGACTCACCCCTCCACTTT
CASSFERGPDDSPLHF
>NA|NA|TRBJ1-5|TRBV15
TGTGCCACCAGCATAGAGACAGCCGGATATAGCAATCAGCCCCAGCATTTT
CATSIETAGYSNQPQHF
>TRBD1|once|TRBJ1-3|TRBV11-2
TGTGCCAGCAGGAGGACAGGGGGGGCCGCTGGAAACACCATATATTTT
CASRRTGGAAGNTIYF
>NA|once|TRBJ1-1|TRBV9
TGTGCCAGCAGCCCTATCCAAATGAACACTGAAGCTTTCTTT
CASSPIQMNTEAFF
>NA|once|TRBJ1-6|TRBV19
TGTGCCAGTAGTCCAAACGGGGGGCATAATTCACCCCTCCACTTT
CASSPNGGHNSPLHF
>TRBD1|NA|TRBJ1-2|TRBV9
TGTGCCAGCAGCGCGAGACAGGGGGCGTTCTATGGCTACACCTTC
CASSARQGAFYGYTF
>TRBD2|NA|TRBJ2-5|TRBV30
TGTGCCTGGAGTGGGAGGACTAGCGGGTCGACGGAGACCCAGTACTTC
CAWSGRTSGSTETQYF
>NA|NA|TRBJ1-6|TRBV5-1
TGCGCCAGCAGCCTCGGGGGGGGATCACCCCTCCACTTT
CASSLGGGSPLHF
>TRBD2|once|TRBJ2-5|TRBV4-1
TGCGCCAGCAGCCCCGGAGCTAGCGGGAGTGTTGGGCAAGAGACCCAGTACTTC
CASSPGASGSVGQETQYF
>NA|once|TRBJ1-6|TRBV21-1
TGTGCCAGCAGCAAAGCGACAGGGGACTATAATTCACCCCTCCACTTT
CASSKATGDYNSPLHF
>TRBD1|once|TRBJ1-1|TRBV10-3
TGTGCCATCTCTGGGGGACAGATGAACACTGAAGCTTTCTTT
CAISGGQMNTEAFF
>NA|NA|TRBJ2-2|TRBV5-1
TGCGCCAGCAGCCCTAGGGGGTACACCGGGGAGCTGTTTTTT
CASSPRGYTGELFF
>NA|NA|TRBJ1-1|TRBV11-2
TGTGCCAGCGGGGGGGGAATGCTCACTGAAGCTTTCTTT
CASGGGMLTEAFF
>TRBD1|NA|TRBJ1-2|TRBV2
TGTGCCAGCATTCGGACAGGGGGCGGGTATGGCTACACCTTC
CASIRTGGGYGYTF
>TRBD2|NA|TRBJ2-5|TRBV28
TGTGCCAGCAGTCAGGGAGGGCAAGAGACCCAGTACTTC
CASSQGGQETQYF
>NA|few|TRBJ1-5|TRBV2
TGTGCCAGCAGTGGCGATACCTTCAATCAGCCCCAGCATTTT
CASSGDTFNQPQHF
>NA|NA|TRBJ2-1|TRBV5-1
TGCGCCAGCAGCTTGGCCCTTGCCAGCTCCTACAATGAGCAGTTCTTC
CASSLALASSYNEQFF
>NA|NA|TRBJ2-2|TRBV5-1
TGCGCCAGCAGCTTGACAGGGAACACCGGGGAGCTGTTTTTT
CASSLTGNTGELFF
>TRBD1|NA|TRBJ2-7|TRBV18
TGTGCCAGCTCACCCCGACAGGGTAGCTCCTACGAGCAGTACTTC
CASSPRQGSSYEQYF
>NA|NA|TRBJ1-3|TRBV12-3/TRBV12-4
TGTGCCAGCAGCCCCCTCGGGGGAAACACCATATATTTT
CASSPLGGNTIYF
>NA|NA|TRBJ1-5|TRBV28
TGTGCCAGCAGTCCCCTAACAGGTATCAATCAGCCCCAGCATTTT
CASSPLTGINQPQHF
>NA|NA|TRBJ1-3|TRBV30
TGTGCCTGGATACCAGGCGCCGGAAACACCATATATTTT
CAWIPGAGNTIYF
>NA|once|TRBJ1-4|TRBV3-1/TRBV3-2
TGTGCCAGCAGGGAGGGACCAGGGTCTGAAAAACTGTTTTTT
CASREGPGSEKLFF
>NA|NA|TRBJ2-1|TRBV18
TGTGCCAGCTCGGCCGGGCGGCCTAGGGGTGAGCAGTTCTTC
CASSAGRPRGEQFF
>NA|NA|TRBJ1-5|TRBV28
TGTGCCAGCAGTTTTCTGGACAGAAGCAATCAGCCCCAGCATTTT
CASSFLDRSNQPQHF
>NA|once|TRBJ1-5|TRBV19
TGTGCCAGTAGTATAGTACCTATCCTTTCGGACATGCCTGGCCCGCCCCAGCATTTT
CASSIVPILSDMPGPPQHF
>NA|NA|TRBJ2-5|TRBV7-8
TGTGCCAGCAGCGCCAGGACAGTCCAAGAGACCCAGTACTTC
CASSARTVQETQYF
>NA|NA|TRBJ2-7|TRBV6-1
TGTGCCAGCAGTGAAGGCGGGGCCAGGGGGTCCTACGAGCAGTACTTC
CASSEGGARGSYEQYF
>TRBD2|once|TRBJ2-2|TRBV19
TGTGCCACCCCAAGGGGTAGCGGGGGACCCACGTTCCCCGGGGAGCTGTTTTTT
CATPRGSGGPTFPGELFF
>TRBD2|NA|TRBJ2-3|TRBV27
TGTGCCAGCAGTTTGCTAGCGGGAGGCACAGATACGCAGTATTTT
CASSLLAGGTDTQYF
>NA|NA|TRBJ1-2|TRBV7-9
TGTGCCAGCAGCTTAGGGGCGGGAAGCTATTATGGCTACACCTTC
CASSLGAGSYYGYTF
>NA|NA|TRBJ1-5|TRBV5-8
TGTGCCAGCAGCTTGGTCCGGACTGGAAATCAGCCCCAGCATTTT
CASSLVRTGNQPQHF
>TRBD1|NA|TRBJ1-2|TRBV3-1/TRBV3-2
TGTGCCAGCAGCCAACAGGGGGCGCGGTTCTCGTCCTATGGCTACACCTTC
CASSQQGARFSSYGYTF
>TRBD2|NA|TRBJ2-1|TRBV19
TGTGCCAGTAGTCCCAACCCGGGACTAGCGGGGGTAAATGAGCAGTTCTTC
CASSPNPGLAGVNEQFF
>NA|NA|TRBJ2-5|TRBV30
TGTGCCTGCTCCCACGGGGAGACCCAGTACTTC
CACSHGETQYF
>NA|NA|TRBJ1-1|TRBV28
TGTGCCAGCAGTCTCAGGGCTTACACTGAAGCTTTCTTT
CASSLRAYTEAFF
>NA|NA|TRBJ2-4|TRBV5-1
TGCGCCAGCAGCTTGAGATCCGGGAACGCCAAAAACATTCAGTACTTC
CASSLRSGNAKNIQYF
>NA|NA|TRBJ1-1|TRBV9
TGTGCCAGCAGCGTAGGGCTCGTTGGGAGGACGAACACTGAAGCTTTCTTT
CASSVGLVGRTNTEAFF
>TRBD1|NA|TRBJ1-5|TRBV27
TGTGCCAGCAGTTTGACAGGGGTCAATCAGCCCCAGCATTTT
CASSLTGVNQPQHF
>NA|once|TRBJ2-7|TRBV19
TGTGCCAGTAGCAGAGGACTTTACGAGCAGTACTTC
CASSRGLYEQYF
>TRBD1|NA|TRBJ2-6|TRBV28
TGTGCCAGCAGCTCGACAGGGAAGAGTGCCGGGGCCAACGTCCTGACTTTC
CASSSTGKSAGANVLTF
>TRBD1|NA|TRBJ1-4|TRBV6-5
TGTGCCAGCAGGACCGGGACAGGGGGCCAGAAACTGTTTTTT
CASRTGTGGQKLFF
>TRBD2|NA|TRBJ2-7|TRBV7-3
TGTGCCAGCAGCCCGAAACCGGGACTAGCGGGATTATACGAGCAGTACTTC
CASSPKPGLAGLYEQYF
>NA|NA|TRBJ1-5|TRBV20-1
TGCAGTGCTAGTGAGGCAGGCGGCAATCAGCCCCAGCATTTT
CSASEAGGNQPQHF